This T cell receptor (beta chain) was recovered during a study of regulatory T cells in long-lasting Graves disease. Study information: Graves' patients diagnosed newly had used antithyroid drugs under 3 months.

To make TCR beta libraries, researchers used iRepertoire HTBI primers and Arm-PCR of CDR3 regions. TCRdb re-called the multiplex PCR reads with MiXCR, one entry per CDR3 protein. There are some 350,000 distinct CDR3 sequences in the sample; 15% to 20% occur only once, and just over 20% lies in the top ten. This clonotype was seen more than once but under ten times. V was pared by 0 bases and J by 4 bases, with 10 bases between. The CDR3 has 15 amino acids. The V gene's germline CDR1 is MNHEY and CDR2 SVGEGT. This sample's time point: newly diagnosed GD, antithyroid drugs for less than 3 months. Researchers made the TCR library from RNA that was extracted from PBMCs. Peripheral blood, roughly 9.2 milliliters per patient, was collected in EDTA tubes. This sample also belongs to another study, concerning T cells in Graves' hyperthyroidism and ophthalmopathy. That source adds: Uncontrolled infection, other autoimmune disease, pregnancy or lactation led to exclusion. The TCR CDR3 first-round RT-PCR relied on the HTBI primer set.

Material: peripheral blood mononuclear cells (PBMCs), obtained at new diagnosis, from a patient treated with antithyroid drugs. The chain carries TRBV6-2 or TRBV6-3 and TRBJ2-1, with a possible D match to TRBD2 (5 bases). This clonotype was obtained from a woman aged 18 to 35 with Graves disease. CDR3: CASSYSIGKYNEQFF. The CDR3, as DNA: TGTGCCAGCAGTTACTCGATCGGGAAATACAATGAGCAGTTCTTC.